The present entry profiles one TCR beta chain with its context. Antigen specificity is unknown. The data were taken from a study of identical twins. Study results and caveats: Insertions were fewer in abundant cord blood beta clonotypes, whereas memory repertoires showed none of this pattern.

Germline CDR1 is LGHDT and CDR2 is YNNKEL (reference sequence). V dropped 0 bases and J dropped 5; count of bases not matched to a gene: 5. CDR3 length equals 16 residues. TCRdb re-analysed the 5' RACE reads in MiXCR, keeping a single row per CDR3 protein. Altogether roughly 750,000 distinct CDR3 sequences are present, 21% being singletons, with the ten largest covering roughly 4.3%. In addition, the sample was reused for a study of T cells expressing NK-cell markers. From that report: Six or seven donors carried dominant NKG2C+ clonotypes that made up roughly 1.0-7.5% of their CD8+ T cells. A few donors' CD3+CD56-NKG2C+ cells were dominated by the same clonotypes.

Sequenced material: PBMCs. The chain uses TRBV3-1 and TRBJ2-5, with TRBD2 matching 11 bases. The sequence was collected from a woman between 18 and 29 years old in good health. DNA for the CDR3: TGTGCCAGCAGCCAAGAGGAACTAGCGGGGGAGGAGACCCAGTACTTC. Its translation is CASSQEELAGEETQYF.